In this sample, the clone carrying this T cell receptor beta chain turned up a few times. Antigen specificity is unknown. The CDR3 contains 16 residues. V was shortened by 3 bases and J by 2 bases, with 17 bases between the two germline ends. Germline V gives CDR1 DFQATT, CDR2 SNEGSKA (reference sequence). This sample is part of a study of human T cells and chemical hapten exposure. Overall study findings and caveats: Expanded TCR sets contained significantly more large CDR3 similarity clusters than controls. Sensitizing with DPC caused no change in TCRs above 1 in 1000 frequency.

TCRdb re-analysed the RACE reads in MiXCR, keeping a single row per CDR3 protein. The table has under 450,000 distinct CDR3 sequences, about 6.9% seen once. Time point defined: patch test 2, 6 weeks after DPC sensitization. Documented treatment: therapeutic diphenylcyclopropenone sensitization with weekly scalp DPC. Whole blood that had not been fractionated was the source of extracted total RNA. The genes are TRBV20-1 and TRBJ2-1; the D gene could be TRBD1 or TRBD2 (5 bases each). This sequence originates from a woman aged 18-30 years with alopecia areata. Some clones in this sample may be carry-over from other donors' samples. Sequencing used whole blood, obtained in connection with sensitization to the hapten diphenylcyclopropenone (DPC). CDR3 nucleotide sequence: TGCAGTGCTAGTTATACCCGGGACCGTGCCTACAATGAGCAGTTCTTC. As protein: CSASYTRDRAYNEQFF.